The following is a T cell receptor (beta chain) sequence with its context. The antigen it binds to is not known. No base qualities exist here, and no much larger clone lies one base off it. V trim: 3 bases; J trim: 8 bases; unmatched bases: 9. From the cysteine up to the phenylalanine, the CDR3 has a length of 14 residues. The only DNA kept is the CDR3, 42 bases in frame from the first base. CDR1 and CDR2, per the germline V gene (reference sequence), are LNHDA and SQIVND. The source of the sample is a study of CD4 T cells in relation to SARS-CoV-2 and coronaviruses (TCRdb year 2021). About the full investigation: In the ViraFEST assay, PBMCs were grown with antigen for roughly ten days, and TCR beta CDR3s were then sequenced to identify antigen-specific clonal expansions. The Adaptive Biotechnologies TCR-sequencing kit was used to sequence samples from a few pre-COVID donors and the naive versus memory experiments, whereas other data were Illumina-based. An HIV-1 Nef peptide pool or a culture without peptide was used as the negative reference condition. Patient-derived lymphoblastoid cell lines were used to map the HLA restriction of shared crossreactive spike epitopes. A different, Illumina-based TCR-beta assay was used to sequence expansion assays from other donors in the study. At the level of individual TCR clonotypes, the study measured memory CD4+ T cell crossreactivity between SARS-CoV-2 spike protein and common cold coronavirus spike proteins. Here is what the overall study found, with its caveats: Because the crossreactivity analysis focused on spike protein, crossreactivity against other viral proteins was not assessed. Memory CD4+ clonotypes crossrecognizing SARS-CoV-2 and at least one common cold coronavirus spike were found in roughly three fifths of donors. No donor contributed both pre-pandemic and post-infection samples, which limited tracing the source of pre-existing responses. Small numbers of patients and of tested TCRs limited the study. Compared with monoreactive clones, crossreactive clones had significantly weaker SARS-CoV-2-driven expansion, a result consistent with antigenic imprinting.

CD4+ T cells from unexposed donors were collected before the COVID-19 pandemic (2011-2018). After around ten days of culture, CD4+ T cells were isolated with the EasySep CD4+ T cell isolation kit. As far as cell numbers permitted, CD4+ T cells from unexposed donors were tested for reactivity against SARS-CoV-2 S and N as well as four spike pools from common cold coronaviruses. Two million PBMCs per well were cultured in IMDM with approximately 5% human AB serum and 9.5 to 10 IU/ml IL-2. Half of the culture medium was replaced with fresh IL-2-containing medium on days 3 and 7. In general, triplicate replicate wells were used for every peptide culture condition. The leukapheresis product for the unexposed donors was obtained through commercial purchase. Ficoll-Paque PLUS gradient centrifugation was used to isolate PBMCs from either whole blood or leukapheresis product. PBMCs were either used fresh in the expansion assay or cryopreserved at -140 degrees C. The QIAamp Micro DNA Kit was used to extract genomic DNA from the CD4+ T cells.

The library relied on the immunoSEQ multiplex PCR assay. The study's own analysis went as follows. During preprocessing, nonproductive sequences were discarded, as were any CDR3s that did not begin with C, did not end with F or W, or were shorter than 7 amino acids. Antigen-specific clonotypes were called with the MANAFEST web app, based on expansion relative to reference and other culture wells. To be counted as positive, a clone had to show significant expansion compared with the reference culture, at an FDR below 0.05, in 2 of 3 replicate wells. Positive clones also required significant expansion versus all other tandem wells and an odds ratio above 5. CDR3 homology was measured as pairwise Levenshtein distance, computed with the stringdist R package after trimming three terminal residues from each end. TCRdb limited this immuneACCESS table to in-frame rearrangements with V and J called. A share of clones is missing; checked studies link under half to unresolved V genes, and the rest is unexplained. V and J calls and clone size are given by that table; D and trimming were obtained from the DNA. For this sample there are fewer than 25,000 clones; approximately 82% appear just once. The ten largest make up approximately 28% of the sample.

The sample was CD4+ T cells from PBMCs, cultured in vitro. The chain couples TRBV19 to TRBJ1-2; 7 middle bases align to TRBD1. The source is a human donor in good health. The sequenced DNA is TGTGCCAGTAGTATTCGCGAGGGGGCAAAAGGCTACACCTTC. Translated, this gives CASSIREGAKGYTF.